This T cell receptor beta chain was identified in a study of memory CD4+ T cells and cytomegalovirus serostatus. Clones were sequenced by immunoSEQ multiplex PCR, and TCRdb holds only the in-frame ones, with some missing. The table records over 35,000 clones, just under 80% of them present only once. General observations from the study: About 40% of the roughly 160 known CMV-associated TCRbeta sequences appeared in CD4+ memory.

Single viable CD3+CD4+CD8-CD45RO+ cells were sorted as the memory CD4+ T cells. Positive selection with CD4 microbeads enriched total CD4+ T cells. As regards this clone: Its matching antigen is unknown.

The CDR3 runs to 16 residues. Per the germline V gene, CDR1 is SNHLY and CDR2 is FYNNEI. Unmatched junction bases numbered 7, after V lost 7 bases and J lost 1 base. The chain recombines TRBV2 with TRBJ2-1; TRBD2 matches 10 bases. This TCR was recovered from an adult in good health and CMV-seronegative. Sequencing was carried out using memory CD4+ T cells from blood. CDR3 sequence: CASTRPSGGSYNEQFF. Written as DNA, the CDR3 is TGTGCCAGCACCCGCCCTAGCGGGGGATCCTACAATGAGCAGTTCTTC. The entire variable domain, with the rest obtained from reference TRBV2 and TRBJ2-1, is as follows: EPEVTQTPSHQVTQMGQEVILRCVPISNHLYFYWYRQILGQKVEFLVSFYNNEISEKSEIFDDQFSVERPDGSNFTLKIRSTKLEDSAMYFCASTRPSGGSYNEQFFGPGTRLTVL.